This T cell receptor beta chain was sequenced during a study of response to subunit inactivated influenza vaccine. TCRdb re-called the RT-PCR reads through MiXCR, storing one row per CDR3 protein. Among more than 400,000 distinct CDR3 sequences, 6% to 9% were seen once, and the ten largest hold roughly 13%. Germline assignment: CDR1 MGHRA and CDR2 YSYEKL. Trimming stripped 0 bases from V and 7 bases from J, with 16 bases between. The CDR3 length is 16 residues. The sequences come from PBMCs from blood, collected 23 to 25 months after vaccination. This rearrangement joins TRBV4-1 to TRBJ2-1, with D tentatively TRBD1 or TRBD2 (6 bases each). This sequence originates from a man aged 50-75 years who received an inactivated influenza vaccine. The CDR3 loop reads CASSQDPGASNNEQFF. CDR3 nucleotide sequence: TGCGCCAGCAGCCAAGATCCGGGGGCGTCTAATAATGAGCAGTTCTTC.